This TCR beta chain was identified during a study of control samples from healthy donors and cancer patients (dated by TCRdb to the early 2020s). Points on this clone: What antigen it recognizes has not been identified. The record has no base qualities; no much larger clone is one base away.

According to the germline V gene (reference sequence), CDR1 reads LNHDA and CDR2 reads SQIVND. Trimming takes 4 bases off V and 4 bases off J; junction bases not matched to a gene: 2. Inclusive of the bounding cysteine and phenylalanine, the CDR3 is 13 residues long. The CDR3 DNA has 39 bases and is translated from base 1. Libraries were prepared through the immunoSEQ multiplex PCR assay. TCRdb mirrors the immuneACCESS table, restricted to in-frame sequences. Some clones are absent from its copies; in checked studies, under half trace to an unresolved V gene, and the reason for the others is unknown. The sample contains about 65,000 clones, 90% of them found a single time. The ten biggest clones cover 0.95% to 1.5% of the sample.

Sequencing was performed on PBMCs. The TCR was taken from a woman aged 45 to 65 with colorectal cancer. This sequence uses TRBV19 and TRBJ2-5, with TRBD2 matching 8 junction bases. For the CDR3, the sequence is CASSSLAGETQYF. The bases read TGTGCCAGTAGTAGCCTAGCGGGAGAGACCCAGTACTTC.